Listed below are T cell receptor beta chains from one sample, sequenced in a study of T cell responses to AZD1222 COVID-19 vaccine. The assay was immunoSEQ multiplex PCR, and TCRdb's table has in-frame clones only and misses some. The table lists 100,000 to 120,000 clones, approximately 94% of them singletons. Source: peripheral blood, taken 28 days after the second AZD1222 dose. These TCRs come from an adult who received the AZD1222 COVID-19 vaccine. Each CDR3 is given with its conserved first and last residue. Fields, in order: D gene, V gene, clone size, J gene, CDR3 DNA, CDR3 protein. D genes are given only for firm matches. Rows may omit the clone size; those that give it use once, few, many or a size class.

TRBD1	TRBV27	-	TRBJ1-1	TGTGCCAGCAGGGGGCTACAGGGGAGGGGCCCCCTCTCTGAAGCTTTCTTT	CASRGLQGRGPLSEAFF
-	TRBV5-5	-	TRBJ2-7	TGTGCCAGCACACCGGGTTTTTACTACGAGCAGTACTTC	CASTPGFYYEQYF
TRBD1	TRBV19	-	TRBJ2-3	TGTGCCAGTAGGGAACAGGGGGGTGTAGATACGCAGTATTTT	CASREQGGVDTQYF
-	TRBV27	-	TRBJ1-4	TGTGCCAGCAGTCCATACCCCGCAACTAATGAAAAACTGTTTTTT	CASSPYPATNEKLFF
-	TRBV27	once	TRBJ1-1	TGTGCCAGTTGGATACACACTGAAGCTTTCTTT	CASWIHTEAFF
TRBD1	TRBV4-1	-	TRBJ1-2	TGCGCCAGCAGCCAAGCCGACAGGGTGGAGGGCTACACCTTC	CASSQADRVEGYTF
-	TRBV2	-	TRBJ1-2	TGTGCCACATCAAGGGGGGATAGCTATGGCTACACCTTC	CATSRGDSYGYTF
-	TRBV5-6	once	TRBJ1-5	TGTGCCAGCAGCTCGCTCGTTCAGCCCCAGCATTTT	CASSSLVQPQHF
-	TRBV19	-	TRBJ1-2	TGTGCCAGTAGGCCCGGAGGCATGTCCTATGGCTACACCTTC	CASRPGGMSYGYTF
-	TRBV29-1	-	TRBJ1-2	TGCAGCGTTGAAGTCCAGCCAGGTTATGGCTACACCTTC	CSVEVQPGYGYTF
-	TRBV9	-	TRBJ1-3	TGTGCCAGCAGCGTAGGTCGGCAAAACTCTGGAAACACCATATATTTT	CASSVGRQNSGNTIYF
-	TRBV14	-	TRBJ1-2	TGTGCCAGCAGCCAAGAGAGACCAAGGATATTGGGGCTCTATGGCTACACCTTC	CASSQERPRILGLYGYTF
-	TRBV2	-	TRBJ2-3	TGTGCCAGCAGTGTACTTGGGGGCTCGGGAGATACGCAGTATTTT	CASSVLGGSGDTQYF
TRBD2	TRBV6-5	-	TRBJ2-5	TGTGCCAGCACCGCGGCGGGGGGGTCCTGGGAGACCCAGTACTTC	CASTAAGGSWETQYF
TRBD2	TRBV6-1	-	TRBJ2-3	TGTGCCAGCAGTGAAGCGCTGGCGGGGGGCACAGATACGCAGTATTTT	CASSEALAGGTDTQYF
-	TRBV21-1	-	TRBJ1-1	TGTGCCAGCAGCAATGTAGGCGCGGCCACTGAAGCTTTCTTT	CASSNVGAATEAFF
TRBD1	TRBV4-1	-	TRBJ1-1	TGCGCCAGCAGCCAAGAAATTCAGGGGGCAGGTGTCACTGAAGCTTTCTTT	CASSQEIQGAGVTEAFF
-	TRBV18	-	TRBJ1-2	TGTGCCAGCTCACCTGCAGGCGCTAACTATGGCTACACCTTC	CASSPAGANYGYTF
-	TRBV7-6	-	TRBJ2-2	TGTGCCAGCAGTCTAGTCCCCGGGGAGCTGTTTTTT	CASSLVPGELFF
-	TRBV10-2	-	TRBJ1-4	TGCGCCAGCAGTGAGTCTGGAGGAAATGAAAAACTGTTTTTT	CASSESGGNEKLFF
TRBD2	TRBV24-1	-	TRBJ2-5	TGTGCCACCCAGGAACTAGCGGGAGAGGAAGAGACCCAGTACTTC	CATQELAGEEETQYF
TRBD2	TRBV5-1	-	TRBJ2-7	TGCGCCAGTGGGACTAGCGCTTCCTACGAGCAGTACTTC	CASGTSASYEQYF
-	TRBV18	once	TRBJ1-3	TGTGCCAGCTCACCATCGGGGCACACATCTCCTGGAAACACCATATATTTT	CASSPSGHTSPGNTIYF
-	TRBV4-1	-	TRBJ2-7	TGCGCCAGCAGCCAAGGTTTTCGGTCGGACTCGTACGAGCAGTACTTC	CASSQGFRSDSYEQYF
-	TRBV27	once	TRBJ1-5	TGTGCCAGCAGCCTCCTCCGCGGGGACCAGCCCCAGCATTTT	CASSLLRGDQPQHF
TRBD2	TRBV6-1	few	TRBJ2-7	TGTGCCAGCAGTGCCGGACTAGTTTCCCAATACTACGAGCAGTACTTC	CASSAGLVSQYYEQYF
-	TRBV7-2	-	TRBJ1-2	TGTGCCAGCAGCCCTAAGTCCGGGGCCAGTCTTTATGGCTACACCTTC	CASSPKSGASLYGYTF
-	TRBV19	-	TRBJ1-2	TGTGCCAGTATAAGGGGGAACTATGGCTACACCTTC	CASIRGNYGYTF
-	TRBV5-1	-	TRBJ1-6	TGCGCCAGCAGCAGAGAACAGCCCTCCTATAATTCACCCCTCCACTTT	CASSREQPSYNSPLHF
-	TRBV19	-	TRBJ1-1	TGTGCCAGTAGCCTCGGGACGGTGAACACTGAAGCTTTCTTT	CASSLGTVNTEAFF
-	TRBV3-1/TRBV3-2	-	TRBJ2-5	TGTGCCAGCAGCCAAGGCCGGGGCATCCAGTACTTC	CASSQGRGIQYF
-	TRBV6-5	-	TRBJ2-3	TGTGCCAGCAGTAGGCAGCGTAGCACAGATACGCAGTATTTT	CASSRQRSTDTQYF
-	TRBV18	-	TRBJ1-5	TGTGCCAGCTCAGGGAATAGCAATCAGCCCCAGCATTTT	CASSGNSNQPQHF
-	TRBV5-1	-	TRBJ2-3	TGCGCCAGCAGCCGGGATGGCACAGATACGCAGTATTTT	CASSRDGTDTQYF
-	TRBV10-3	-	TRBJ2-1	TGTGCCATCAGTGAGCGGGATGAGCAGTTCTTC	CAISERDEQFF
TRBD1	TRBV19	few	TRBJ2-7	TGTGCCAGTAGTGGACAGGGCTACGAGCAGTACTTC	CASSGQGYEQYF
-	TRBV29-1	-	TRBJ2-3	TGCAGCACCGAGGGCCCAGATACGCAGTATTTT	CSTEGPDTQYF
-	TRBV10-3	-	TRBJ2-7	TGTGCCATCAGCACCGGGACGGAAGCCTACGAGCAGTACTTC	CAISTGTEAYEQYF
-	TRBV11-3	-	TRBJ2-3	TGTGCCAGCAGCACGCTATCAGATACGCAGTATTTT	CASSTLSDTQYF
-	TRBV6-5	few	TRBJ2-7	TGTGCCAGCAGTTACCGGGCCTACTACGAGCAGTACTTC	CASSYRAYYEQYF
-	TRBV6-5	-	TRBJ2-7	TGTGCCAGCGGTAAGGGGTCCTACGAGCAGTACTTC	CASGKGSYEQYF
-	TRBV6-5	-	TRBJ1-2	TGTGCCAGCAGCCACGGGGTGAACTATGGCTACACCTTC	CASSHGVNYGYTF
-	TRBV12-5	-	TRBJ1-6	TGTGCTAGTGGTTTGAACTATGATTCACCCCTCCACTTT	CASGLNYDSPLHF
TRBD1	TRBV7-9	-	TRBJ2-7	TGTGCCAGCAGAACTCCGGGACAGGGAAACCGAACCTCCTACGAGCAGTACTTC	CASRTPGQGNRTSYEQYF
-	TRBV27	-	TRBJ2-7	TGTGCCAGCAGTTACAGTGGATCCTACGAGCAGTACTTC	CASSYSGSYEQYF
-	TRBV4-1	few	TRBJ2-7	TGCGCCAGCAGCCAAGTAATCGCGACTAGCTACGAGCAGTACTTC	CASSQVIATSYEQYF
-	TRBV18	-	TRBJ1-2	TGTGCCAGCTCACCACCGGCGTCAGTCTATGGCTACACCTTC	CASSPPASVYGYTF